This T cell receptor (beta chain) was obtained from a study of blood T cell repertoires in COVID-19. Whole-study context: Some COVID-19 samples were acute and others convalescent; all came from the United States, Italy and Spain.

CDR1 is MDHEN, CDR2 SYDVKM, per germline. The length of the CDR3 is 14 residues. J lost 10 bases, V lost 9 bases, and 9 bases had no gene match. As processed by the authors: Cell counts per sample came from amplifying reference gene primers. Sequencing used immunoSEQ multiplex PCR; TCRdb keeps in-frame clones, though not all of them. The V and J calls and the clone size are those of that table, but D and trimming were determined from the DNA. The sample includes under 250,000 clones, roughly 83% seen only once; the top ten take approximately 6%. This receptor was obtained from a woman aged 80 or over with COVID-19, enrolled during active disease. The chain joins TRBV28 to TRBJ1-6, with 10 bases that match TRBD1. The specimen sequenced was peripheral blood. The CDR3 DNA reads as TGTGCCAGTTGGGGGGACAGGGGTCTCTCACCCCTCCACTTT. Residues: CASWGDRGLSPLHF.